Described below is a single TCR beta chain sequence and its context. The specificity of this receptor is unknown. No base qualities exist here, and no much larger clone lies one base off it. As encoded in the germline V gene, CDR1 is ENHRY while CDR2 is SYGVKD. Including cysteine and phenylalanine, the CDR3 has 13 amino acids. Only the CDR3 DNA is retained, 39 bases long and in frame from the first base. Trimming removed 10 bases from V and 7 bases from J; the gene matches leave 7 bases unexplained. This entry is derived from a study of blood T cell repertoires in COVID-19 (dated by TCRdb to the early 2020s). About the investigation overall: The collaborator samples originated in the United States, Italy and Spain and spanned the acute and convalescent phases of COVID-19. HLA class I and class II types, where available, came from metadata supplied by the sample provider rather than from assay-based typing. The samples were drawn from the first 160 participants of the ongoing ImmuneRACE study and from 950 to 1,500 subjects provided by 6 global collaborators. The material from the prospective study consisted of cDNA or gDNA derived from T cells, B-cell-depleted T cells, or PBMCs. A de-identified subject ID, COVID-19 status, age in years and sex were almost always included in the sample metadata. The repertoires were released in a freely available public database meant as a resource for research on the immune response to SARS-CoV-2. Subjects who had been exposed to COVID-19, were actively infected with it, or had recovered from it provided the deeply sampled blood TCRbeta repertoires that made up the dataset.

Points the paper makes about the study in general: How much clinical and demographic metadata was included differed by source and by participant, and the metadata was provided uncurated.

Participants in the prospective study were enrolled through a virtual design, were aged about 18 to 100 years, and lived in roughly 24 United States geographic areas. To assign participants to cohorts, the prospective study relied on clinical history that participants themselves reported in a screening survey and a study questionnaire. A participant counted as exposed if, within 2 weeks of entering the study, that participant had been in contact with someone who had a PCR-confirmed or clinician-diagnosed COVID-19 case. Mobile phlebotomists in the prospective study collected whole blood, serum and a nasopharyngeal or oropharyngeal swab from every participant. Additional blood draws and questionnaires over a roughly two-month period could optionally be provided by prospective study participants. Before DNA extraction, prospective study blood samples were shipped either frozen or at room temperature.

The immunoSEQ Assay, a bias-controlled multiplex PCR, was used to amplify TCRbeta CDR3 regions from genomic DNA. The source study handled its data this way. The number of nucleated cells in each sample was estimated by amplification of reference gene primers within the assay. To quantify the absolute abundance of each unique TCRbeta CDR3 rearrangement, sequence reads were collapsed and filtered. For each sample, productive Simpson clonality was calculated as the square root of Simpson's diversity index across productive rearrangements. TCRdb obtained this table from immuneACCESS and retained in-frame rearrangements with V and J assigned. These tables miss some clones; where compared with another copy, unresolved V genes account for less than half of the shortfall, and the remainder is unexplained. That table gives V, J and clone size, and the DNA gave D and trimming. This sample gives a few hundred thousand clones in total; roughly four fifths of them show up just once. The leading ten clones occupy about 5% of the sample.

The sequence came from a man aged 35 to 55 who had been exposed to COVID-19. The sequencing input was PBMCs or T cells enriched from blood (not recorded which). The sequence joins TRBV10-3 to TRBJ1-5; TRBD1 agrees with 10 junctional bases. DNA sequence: TGTGCCAGCGGGACAGGGGTCTGGCAGCCCCAGCATTTT. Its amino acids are CASGTGVWQPQHF.